This T cell receptor (beta chain) was documented in a study of blood T cell repertoires in COVID-19. Whole-study context: The analysed material was cDNA or gDNA that came from T cells, B-cell-depleted T cells, or PBMCs.

Sequencing was performed with immunoSEQ multiplex PCR; in TCRdb, only in-frame clones are kept and a portion is missing. This table has fewer than 200,000 clones, roughly 82% appearing once. This CDR3 is built from 14 residues. Germline CDR1 MNHEY, CDR2 SVGEGT. Trimming left V 2 bases short and J 4 bases short, with 10 bases between. The participants were between 18 and 89 years old and came from fewer than 25 US areas. Cohort allocation depended upon clinical history that participants reported. Sequenced sample: PBMCs or T cells enriched from blood (not recorded which). The V and J genes are TRBV6-2 or TRBV6-3 and TRBJ2-3; perhaps TRBD2 as D (6 bases). The clonotype originates from a woman aged 55-69 years with acute COVID-19. The CDR3, as DNA: TGTGCCAGCAGTTACATCTCGGGGGCAGATACGCAGTATTTT. Its protein is CASSYISGADTQYF.